Detailed here is one TCR beta chain. The table lists this clonotype with a few counts. It lacks a known antigen. No base qualities exist here, and no much larger clone lies one base off it. Ficoll-Paque density gradient centrifugation was used to isolate PBMCs. The source of the sample is a study of T-cell memory formation after mild COVID-19 (dated by TCRdb to 2020 to 2023). Background for the entire study: Most TCR sequence clusters were specific to one of the two donors. In two donors, T-cell clones that expanded and contracted after mild COVID-19 were followed by sequencing TCRalpha and TCRbeta repertoires longitudinally. Two young, previously healthy adult volunteers made up the cohort, one male and one female.

The full study reports these points: Only two mild cases were covered by the study, and larger cohorts that include severe cases with pre-infection samples were considered necessary. Contracting CD4+ clones were located mainly in the CM and EM memory subsets, whereas CD8+ clones were found to be enriched in EMRA. Clones contracting from day 15 to 85 had balanced CD4/CD8 phenotypes, while a second wave expanding from day 15 to 37 was biased towards CD4+. SARS-CoV-2 specificity was not confirmed for the second-wave clones peaking on day 37. Some responding clones were detected in pre-infection memory, which suggested that pre-existing cross-reactive memory T cells had joined the SARS-CoV-2 response.

Here V drops 5 bases and J drops 5 bases, and the junction holds 8 bases not matched to any gene. CDR1 and CDR2 are drawn from the germline V gene (reference sequence): SEHNR, FQNEAQ. The CDR3 spans 16 residues, from the cysteine through the phenylalanine. The sequence is cut down to CDR3 DNA, 48 bases in frame from base 1. Sequenced on an Illumina NovaSeq 6000. TCRalpha and TCRbeta cDNA libraries were built by 5'RACE with constant-segment primers, adding sample barcodes and unique molecular identifiers. Trizol reagent was used to extract RNA from every sample. Amplification of the libraries took two PCR steps, and the second step added a second sample barcode plus Illumina TruSeq adapters. Libraries were sequenced on an Illumina NovaSeq with 2 x 150 bp paired-end reads. Per the source publication's procedure: With migec v1.2.7, reads were demultiplexed and then collapsed into UMI-guided consensus sequences. Using mixcr v2.1.11, UMI consensuses were aligned to TRA and TRB V and J templates and then assembled into clonotypes. A clonotype was counted as expanded or contracted only if both edgeR and NoisET called the change significant, with noise models trained on biological replicates. For edgeR calls, the cutoffs were a false discovery rate-adjusted p below 0.01 and a log2 fold-change threshold of 1. PCA with hierarchical clustering of max-normalized trajectories of the 1000 most abundant clonotypes was used as exploratory dynamics analysis. Each responding clone was given a CD4 or CD8 phenotype based on the CD4+ and CD8+ repertoires, which had been sequenced separately. TCRdb reanalyzed the raw reads on its own, using fastp at Q25 for trimming and MiXCR for clone calling, and kept in-frame beta chains. Each CDR3 protein gets just one entry, which takes the most common genes and DNA from the rows behind it. TCRdb assigned the V and J calls; the authors' analysis was not used. Present in this sample are roughly 600,000 distinct CDR3 sequences, more than 15% of which were seen just once. The ten largest clones take up 12% of the sample.

The sample consisted of PBMCs or a T cell subset sorted from them (not recorded which). The TCR comes from an adult woman who had mild COVID-19 (a few samples of this study predate the infection). The sample titles of this study are shuffled in the database, so cell type and time point are left out; the donor was told from shared clones. The sequence links TRBV7-9 to TRBJ2-5; 13 bases in the middle match TRBD2. The nucleotides read TGTGCCAGCAGCACGACTAGCGGGAGGTCTGGGGAGACCCAGTACTTC. This translates into CASSTTSGRSGETQYF.